This T cell receptor beta chain was recorded in a study of T cells in localized non-small cell lung cancer. Regarding the study as a whole: Uninvolved adjacent lung, not tumor, had the highest T cell clonality. Researchers found a median approximately 57 of the top 100 tumor clones in adjacent lung. Because researchers sequenced only one region of the tumor, heterogeneity is still possible.

The ends were cut back, 4 bases at V and 2 bases at J, with 12 bases in the middle. The germline V gene has CDR1 LNHDA and CDR2 SQIVND (reference sequence). There are 15 residues in the CDR3. Only in-frame clones appear in the TCRdb table, and some are missing; sequencing was by immunoSEQ multiplex PCR. The sample includes about 70,000 clones, 80% to 90% seen only once; the top ten take 21%. In the case of this clone: Its target is not known.

The chain uses TRBV19 and TRBJ1-5; TRBD1 might be the D (6 bases). The sequenced sample was peripheral blood, obtained before any cancer treatment. The sequence was collected from a male donor aged 60 or over with stage III squamous cell lung carcinoma. CDR3 sequence: CASSRIQGGNQPQHF. Here the CDR3 DNA reads TGTGCCAGTAGTAGGATACAGGGAGGCAATCAGCCCCAGCATTTT.